The 22 T cell receptor beta chains presented below share a single source sample, sequenced in a study of T cell responses to AZD1222 COVID-19 vaccine. Profiled with immunoSEQ multiplex PCR; TCRdb holds only in-frame clones, not every one. This sample has 150,000 to 180,000 clones, with less than 90% found just once. The starting material was peripheral blood, obtained on day 0 of AZD1222 vaccination. Source of these receptors: an adult in good health.

The gene calls are TRBV14 and TRBJ2-3, with D possibly being TRBD2 (7 bases). CDR3 length: 14 residues. V lost 4 bases and J lost 2, with 10 bases in between. The V gene's germline CDR1 is SGHDN and CDR2 FVKESK. Here the CDR3 DNA reads TGTGCCAGCAGCCCCGGGGGGCCCACAGATACGCAGTATTTT. As protein: CASSPGGPTDTQYF.

This chain links TRBV4-1 with TRBJ1-4; the D is unclear. This CDR3 contains 13 residues. Per germline, CDR1 MGHRA and CDR2 YSYEKL. V was pared by 0 bases and J by 7 bases, with 6 bases between. The CDR3 protein is CASSQDHREKLFF. The DNA of the CDR3 is TGCGCCAGCAGCCAAGATCATCGTGAAAAACTGTTTTTT.

V usage is TRBV6-5 and J usage is TRBJ1-5; 11 bases align to TRBD1. V shed 2 bases and J 7 bases; nucleotides not matched to a gene: 4. Germline V gene data show CDR1 as MNHEY and CDR2 as SVGAGI. This CDR3 is built from 15 residues. CDR3 sequence reads: CASSYGQGAKQPQHF. Here the CDR3 DNA reads TGTGCCAGCAGTTACGGACAGGGGGCTAAACAGCCCCAGCATTTT.

The V call is TRBV5-1, the J call TRBJ1-5; 7 bases fit TRBD1. Germline V CDR1 and CDR2: SGHRS, YFSETQ. The CDR3 sequence is 14 residues long. Germline trimming cut 5 bases from V and 4 bases from J; bases unmatched to any gene: 6. CDR3: CASSEQGMNQPQHF. As DNA, the CDR3 is TGCGCCAGCAGTGAACAGGGGATGAATCAGCCCCAGCATTTT.

V and J are TRBV5-4 and TRBJ2-5; D possibly corresponds to TRBD1 (6 bases). CDR3 length equals 13 residues. The germline V and J ends were trimmed by 4 bases and 4 bases, with 11 bases remaining between them. Per the germline V gene, CDR1 is SGHNT and CDR2 is YYREEE (reference sequence). CDR3 amino acids: CASSGGRGETQYF. The CDR3 bases are TGTGCCAGCAGCGGGGGCCGGGGAGAGACCCAGTACTTC.

This sequence joins TRBV7-3 and TRBJ2-2; no firm D call. The CDR3 totals 14 residues. V was shortened by 4 bases and J by 1 base, with 7 bases between the two germline ends. CDR1 is SGHTA and CDR2 is FQGTGA in the germline V gene. The CDR3 bases are TGTGCCAGCAGCTCTCTCAAGAACACCGGGGAGCTGTTTTTT. It codes for CASSSLKNTGELFF.

The CDR3 region is CASSLTKWLNTEAFF. CDR3 DNA sequence: TGTGCCAGCAGCCTGACTAAGTGGCTGAACACTGAAGCTTTCTTT. The chain links TRBV3-1 (or the pseudogene TRBV3-2) to TRBJ1-1; D ambiguous. This CDR3 has 15 amino acids. Trimming took 4 bases from V and 0 from J, leaving 12 bases between them. From germline, CDR1 is LGHDT and CDR2 YNNKEL (reference sequence).

The chain carries TRBV3-1 (or the pseudogene TRBV3-2) and TRBJ1-1; D unclear. The length of the CDR3 is 14 residues. Per the germline V gene, CDR1 is LGHDT and CDR2 is YNNKEL (reference sequence). V lost 0 bases to trimming and J lost 3 bases, with 8 bases between them. The CDR3 region has the DNA TGTGCCAGCAGCCAAGATCCGGGCGACACTGAAGCTTTCTTT. This translates into CASSQDPGDTEAFF.

This chain links TRBV6-5 with TRBJ2-1; D possibly corresponds to TRBD1 (6 bases). Germline CDR1 is MNHEY and CDR2 is SVGAGI. The CDR3 loop spans 15 amino acids. The ends were cut back, 4 bases at V and 3 bases at J, with 13 bases in the middle. This CDR3 is CASSLDRSIYNEQFF. The CDR3 coding sequence is TGTGCCAGCAGTTTAGACAGGTCTATCTACAATGAGCAGTTCTTC.

This clone has a handful of counts. This sequence joins TRBV12-2 and TRBJ2-7. TRBV12-2 is a recognized pseudogene. This CDR3 has 14 residues. CDR3 amino acids: CASRLKTVSGEQYF. The CDR3 DNA follows: TGTGCAAGTCGCTTGAAGACCGTCTCCGGCGAGCAGTACTTC.

This rearrangement joins TRBV21-1 to TRBJ1-2; the table's D gene call, TRBD1, was not cross checked with the DNA. TRBV21-1 is reported as a pseudogene. The CDR3 contains 13 residues. Here the CDR3 DNA reads TGTGCCAGCACGCGACAGGTCGGCTATGGCTACACCTTC. Residues: CASTRQVGYGYTF.

The chain recombines TRBV19 with TRBJ2-5; D is unresolved. The V end lost 4 bases, the J end lost 2 bases, and 11 bases lay between the germline ends. CDR3 length: 14 residues. Germline V gene lookup returns CDR1 LNHDA and CDR2 SQIVND (reference sequence). This CDR3 is CASSKATLQETQYF. The CDR3 bases are TGTGCCAGTAGTAAAGCGACTTTACAAGAGACCCAGTACTTC.

The genes are TRBV7-8 and TRBJ2-7, with 8 bases lining up with TRBD2. This CDR3 is built from 16 residues. The trim removed 5 bases at V and 0 bases at J, leaving 9 bases unmatched. Germline V gene sequence: CDR1 SGHVS, CDR2 FQNEAQ. The CDR3 nucleotides read TGTGCCAGCAGCCCTAAGACTAGCGCGAGCTCCTACGAGCAGTACTTC. It specifies CASSPKTSASSYEQYF.

This sequence joins TRBV18 and TRBJ1-4; D might be TRBD1 (6 bases). Germline CDR1 KGHSH, CDR2 LQKENI. V gave up 3 bases and J gave up 1 base, with 6 bases separating them. CDR3 length: 14 amino acids. The CDR3 is CASSPDRTNEKLFF. CDR3 nucleotide sequence: TGTGCCAGCTCACCGGACAGAACTAATGAAAAACTGTTTTTT.

The chain combines TRBV5-5 with TRBJ2-2; 8 bases agree with TRBD1. Trimming at V came to 4 bases and at J to 0 bases, leaving 17 bases not matched to a gene. CDR3 size: 20 residues. CDR1 and CDR2 from the germline V gene are SGHKS and YYEKEE (reference sequence). The CDR3 region has the DNA TGTGCCAGCAGCGTATTTCCCGGACAGGGATTGGCCCCGAACACCGGGGAGCTGTTTTTT. As protein: CASSVFPGQGLAPNTGELFF.

The chain uses TRBV5-5 and TRBJ1-1; no clear D gene. The germline V gene has CDR1 SGHKS and CDR2 YYEKEE (reference sequence). The CDR3 consists of 14 residues. With 1 base removed from V and 4 bases from J, the gap between germline ends came to 11 bases. The CDR3 DNA is TGTGCCAGCAGCTTGTTTACCCTAGGCACTGAAGCTTTCTTT. The encoded protein is CASSLFTLGTEAFF.

The chain employs TRBV5-4 and TRBJ1-2; D gene uncertain. The CDR3 consists of 17 residues. V shed 4 bases and J shed 4 bases, with 23 bases lying between them. CDR1 is SGHNT, CDR2 YYREEE, per germline (reference sequence). CDR3 sequence reads: CASSDKSSGPVGYGYTF. CDR3 sequence (DNA): TGTGCCAGCAGCGACAAATCTTCTGGCCCCGTCGGCTATGGCTACACCTTC.

This clone was seen only once. At one boundary the junction diverges from the germline segment, which might be a read error. The chain couples TRBV13 to TRBJ1-1, with unresolved D. CDR3 length: 11 residues. Germline V lookup: CDR1 PRHDT, CDR2 FYEKMQ (reference sequence). The CDR3 sequence: CASSLARVALF. The CDR3 nucleotides are TGTGCCAGCAGCTTAGCCCGAGTAGCTCTCTTT. Using reference TRBV13 and TRBJ1-1 for the parts outside the CDR3, the full variable domain is AAGVIQSPRHLIKEKRETATLKCYPIPRHDTVYWYQQGPGQDPQFLISFYEKMQSDKGSIPDRFSAQQFSDYHSELNMSSLELGDSALYFCASSLARVALFGQGTRLTVV.

This chain uses TRBV6-6 with TRBJ2-7, with 9 bases fitting TRBD1. The CDR3 spans 14 residues. The V segment lost 6 bases and the J segment 6 bases; nucleotides outside the gene matches: 9. Germline CDR1 is MNHNY and CDR2 is SVGAGI (reference sequence). CDR3 nucleotide sequence: TGTGCCAGCAGCAGGACAGGGGACCGGAGCGAGCAGTACTTC. Translated, it gives CASSRTGDRSEQYF.

This clone was observed a few times. The chain links TRBV2 to TRBJ2-6; possibly TRBD1 for D (6 bases). CDR3 length equals 14 residues. Germline V gene data show CDR1 as SNHLY and CDR2 as FYNNEI. V was pared by 8 bases and J by 1 base, with 9 bases between. The CDR3 sequence: CASATGSGANVLTF. The CDR3 nucleotides read TGTGCCAGCGCCACAGGGTCTGGGGCCAACGTCCTGACTTTC.

The chain has TRBV5-1 and TRBJ2-1; D may correspond to TRBD1 or TRBD2 (5 bases each). This CDR3 is built from 13 residues. Trimming left V 4 bases short and J 10 bases short, with 15 bases between. Germline-derived CDR1 and CDR2 are SGHRS and YFSETQ. The CDR3 coding sequence is TGCGCCAGCAGCGGGACCCGGAGTACGGAGCAGTTCTTC. Protein product: CASSGTRSTEQFF.

This clone was picked up a small number of times. For the CDR3, the DNA is TGTGCCAGCAGCGCCGCTGGGGACGGTCAGGGTCAGCCCCAGCATTTT. Protein: CASSAAGDGQGQPQHF. V usage is TRBV3-1 (or the pseudogene TRBV3-2) and J usage is TRBJ1-5; D is perhaps TRBD1 (5 bases). Germline V gives CDR1 LGHDT, CDR2 YNNKEL (reference sequence). The V end lost 5 bases, the J end lost 6 bases, and 20 bases lay between the germline ends. The CDR3 loop spans 16 amino acids.